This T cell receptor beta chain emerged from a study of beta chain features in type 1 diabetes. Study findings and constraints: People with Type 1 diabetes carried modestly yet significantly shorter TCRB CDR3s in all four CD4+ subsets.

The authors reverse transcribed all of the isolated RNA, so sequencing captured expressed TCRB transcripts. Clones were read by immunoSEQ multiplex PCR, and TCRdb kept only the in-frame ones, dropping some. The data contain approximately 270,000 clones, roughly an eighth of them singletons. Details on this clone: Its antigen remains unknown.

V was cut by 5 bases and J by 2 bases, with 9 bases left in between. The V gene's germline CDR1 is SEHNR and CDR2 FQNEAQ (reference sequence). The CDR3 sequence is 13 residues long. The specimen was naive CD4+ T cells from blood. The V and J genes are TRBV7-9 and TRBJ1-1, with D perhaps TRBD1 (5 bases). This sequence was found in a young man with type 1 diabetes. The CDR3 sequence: CASSPQGNTEAFF. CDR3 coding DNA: TGTGCCAGCAGCCCTCAGGGTAACACTGAAGCTTTCTTT.